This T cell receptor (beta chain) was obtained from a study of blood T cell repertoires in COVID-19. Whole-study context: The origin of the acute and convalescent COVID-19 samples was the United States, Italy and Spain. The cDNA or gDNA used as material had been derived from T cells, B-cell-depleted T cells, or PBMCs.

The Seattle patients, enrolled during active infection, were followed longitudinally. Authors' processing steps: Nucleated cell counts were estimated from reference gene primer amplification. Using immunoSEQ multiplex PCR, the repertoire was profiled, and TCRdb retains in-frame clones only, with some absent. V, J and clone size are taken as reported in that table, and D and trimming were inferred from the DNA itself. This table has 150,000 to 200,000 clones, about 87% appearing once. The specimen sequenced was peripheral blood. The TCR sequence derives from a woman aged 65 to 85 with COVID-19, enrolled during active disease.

The CDR3 region is CSVDSGARDTGELFF. As DNA, the CDR3 is TGCAGCGTTGATAGTGGGGCGCGCGATACCGGGGAGCTGTTTTTT. V gene TRBV29-1 combines with J gene TRBJ2-2; D perhaps matches TRBD1 (5 bases). The V gene's germline CDR1 is SQVTM and CDR2 ANQGSEA. This CDR3 comprises 15 residues. V dropped 3 bases and J dropped 5 bases, with 16 bases sitting between them.